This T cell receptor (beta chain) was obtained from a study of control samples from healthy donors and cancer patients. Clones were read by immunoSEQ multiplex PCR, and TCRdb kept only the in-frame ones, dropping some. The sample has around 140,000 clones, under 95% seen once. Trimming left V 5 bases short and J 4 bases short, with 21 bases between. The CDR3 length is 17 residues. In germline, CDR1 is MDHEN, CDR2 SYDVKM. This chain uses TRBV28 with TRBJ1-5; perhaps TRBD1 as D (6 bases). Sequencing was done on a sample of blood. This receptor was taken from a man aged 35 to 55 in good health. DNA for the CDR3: TGTGCCAGCAGTCCCCAGGGGAAAGAGGCTTTAAATCAGCCCCAGCATTTT. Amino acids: CASSPQGKEALNQPQHF.